This TCR beta chain was recorded in a study of blood T cell repertoires in COVID-19. At the level of the study: Sites in the United States, Italy and Spain provided acute and convalescent COVID-19 samples.

Participant age was about 18 to 89 years, and participants resided in 24 US areas. Cohorts were based on clinical histories the participants reported. V was cut by 5 bases and J by 7 bases, with 12 bases left in between. In germline, CDR1 is LNHDA, CDR2 SQIVND (reference sequence). CDR3 length: 13 residues. Per the original methods: How many nucleated cells were present was estimated from reference gene primer amplification. Method: immunoSEQ multiplex PCR; TCRdb's copy keeps in-frame clones and lacks some. The V and J calls and the clone size are those of that table, but D and trimming were determined from the DNA. This table has about 400,000 clones, approximately 88% appearing once.

This chain joins TRBV19 and TRBJ1-5; unclear D gene. Sequenced input: PBMCs or T cells enriched from blood (not recorded which). The clonotype comes from a middle-aged woman with acute COVID-19. The CDR3 DNA sequence: TGTGCCAGTAGTCCGACAAGACACCAGCCCCAGCATTTT. As protein: CASSPTRHQPQHF.